Presented here are 4 T cell receptor beta chains from one specimen sequenced in a study of T cells in Graves' hyperthyroidism and ophthalmopathy. Amplification targeted TCR beta CDR3 regions from RNA transcripts. HTBI primers were used for first-round RT-PCR of the TCR CDR3. MiXCR was run by TCRdb on the multiplex PCR reads, yielding one entry per CDR3 protein. The data contain 550,000 to 600,000 distinct CDR3 sequences, approximately 15% of them singletons. Sample: blood. The receptors shown here come from a woman aged 18-30 years with Graves' hyperthyroidism.

This clonotype was seen many times. This chain links TRBV12-3 or TRBV12-4 with TRBJ1-1, with TRBD1 matching 8 bases. The CDR3 covers 14 residues. After removal of 3 bases from V and 3 bases from J, the junction contained 3 bases not matched to a gene. CDR3 sequence (DNA): TGTGCCAGCAGTTTGAACAGGGGGTACACTGAAGCTTTCTTT. Its translation: CASSLNRGYTEAFF.

This clonotype was counted a few times. The J gene is TRBJ1-4, the V gene TRBV19; a weak D match, TRBD1 (5 bases). Deletions cut 8 bases from V and 0 bases from J, with 10 bases between. Germline values: CDR1 LNHDA, CDR2 SQIVND (reference sequence). This CDR3 comprises 14 residues. In nucleotides, the CDR3 is TGTGCCAGTTGGGGGTTTGCAACTAATGAAAAACTGTTTTTT. This translates into CASWGFATNEKLFF.

This clonotype has only a few counts. The chain links TRBV7-2 to TRBJ2-7; 9 bases map to TRBD1. V trimming: 2 bases; J trimming: 2 bases; junction bases outside the gene matches: 7. The CDR3 contains 16 residues. CDR1 is SGHTA, CDR2 FQGNSA, per germline. This CDR3 reads CASSLKYGQGTYEQYF. The CDR3 nucleotides read TGTGCCAGCAGCTTAAAGTACGGACAGGGGACCTACGAGCAGTACTTC.

V and J are TRBV12-5 and TRBJ1-5; possible D gene TRBD1, 6 bases. The CDR3 consists of 18 residues. Germline CDR1 is LGHNT and CDR2 is FRNRAP. The V end lost 0 bases, the J end lost 0 bases, and 15 bases lay between the germline ends. CDR3 in DNA: TGTGCTAGTGGTTTGGTACGGAAGGACAGCTATAGCAATCAGCCCCAGCATTTT. The encoded protein is CASGLVRKDSYSNQPQHF. Filled out from reference TRBV12-5 and TRBJ1-5, the complete variable domain reads DARVTQTPRHKVTEMGQEVTMRCQPILGHNTVFWYRQTMMQGLELLAYFRNRAPLDDSGMPKDRFSAEMPDATLATLKIQPSEPRDSAVYFCASGLVRKDSYSNQPQHFGDGTRLSIL.